This record concerns one TCR beta chain sequence. The clone's antigen remains unknown. No qualities accompany the bases; no much larger clone lies one base away. Using the deep immunoSEQ assay, multiplex PCR amplified TCR CDR3 regions from genomic DNA. Extracted genomic DNA from each cell subset was distributed evenly across all wells of several immunoSEQ 96-well plates, and each plate was treated as a replicate. For sorted subsets, roughly 200 ng of genomic DNA, equivalent to 30,000 or so T cell genomes, went into each replicate PCR. Purified libraries were quantified with a Qubit 3.0 fluorometer, sized on a Bioanalyzer 2100, and re-quantified with the KAPA Library Quantification kit. A separate single-read 150-cycle Illumina NextSeq 550 flow cell was used to sequence each immunoSEQ 96-well plate. The authors' analysis ran thus. The immunoSEQ output contained only junctional sequences without quality scores, so filtering could not match that applied to full-length reads. To assign V/J genes and CDR3, sequences were annotated against IMGT germline references using PyIR, a Python wrapper for IgBLAST v1.9. Reads were filtered out if the reads had weak V/J assignments (E-value above 1e-6), no CDR3, stop codons, out-of-frame junctions, or ambiguous translated residues. V3J clonotypes were defined as sequences sharing the same inferred V gene, J gene, and CDR3 amino acid sequence. To compute the percentage overlap between repertoires, the number of shared unique clonotypes was divided by the size of the smaller repertoire. RTK rarefaction, the Chao1 estimator, and Recon v2.1 estimates of unobserved clonotypes were used to assess repertoire richness. Generation probabilities for all TCRbeta clonotypes obtained by the gDNA method from a handful of donors were computed using OLGA. TCRdb took over this immuneACCESS table, retaining in-frame rearrangements with V and J assigned. Such tables are incomplete; in checked studies, under half of the missing clones stem from an unresolved V gene, and the remainder is unexplained. That table supplies the V and J calls and clone size; D and trimming were determined from the DNA. Recorded for this sample are around 2.5 million clones; roughly 93% of them occurred a single time. The ten largest make up approximately 0.36% of the sample.

This entry comes from a study of shared clonotypes between healthy human individuals (dated by TCRdb to 2018 to 2021). Some background on the complete study: Three men and a couple of women, aged 18 to 49 years, made up the cohort. To increase sequencing depth and limit assay-specific biases, TCR repertoire library preparation and sequencing were carried out by different laboratories using diverse techniques. For each donor, CD4 naive and CD4 memory were each given three plates, CD8 naive was given two plates, and CD8 memory was given one plate. To estimate repertoire size and how much clonotypes are shared between individuals, the study performed deep sequencing of blood TCR repertoires from about five healthy adults. Each donor's leukapheresis produced roughly between roughly 0.9 and 8.9 billion PBMCs. Findings and caveats that apply to the study as a whole: Higher generation probabilities were observed for clonotypes shared by all four sorted-subset donors than for non-shared clonotypes. Pairwise subsampling indicated that sequencing depth was expected to affect the degree of clonotype sharing among donors. Even with the large sequencing depth, rarefaction of the sorted-subset datasets indicated that sequencing was incomplete. Across several donors, approximately 5% of naive CD4, around 3.5% of naive CD8, under 2.5% of memory CD4, and about 0.44% of memory CD8 clonotypes were shared. Sampling was restricted to blood, and TCR repertoires in tissues likely differ from the TCR repertoires found in blood. Because the study included only a small number of donors, the genetic and exposure-history diversity represented was limited. Naive subsets generally had larger estimated clonotype richness than memory subsets did.

The donors were healthy, HIV-negative adults who had no recently reported acute infections or vaccinations. All donors were Caucasian adults living in Nashville, Tennessee, USA. Magnetic negative selection was used to enrich CD4+ T cells, after which naive cells were positively selected on CD45RA and the negative fraction became the memory subset. After blood collection by leukapheresis, PBMCs were isolated using Ficoll-Histopaque density gradient centrifugation and then cryopreserved in the vapor phase of liquid nitrogen. Purity and quantity of every magnetically sorted T cell population were checked by analytical flow cytometry. Each sorted fraction had its genomic DNA isolated and then quantified by UV absorbance on a Nanodrop 2000c. CDR1 and CDR2 are drawn from the germline V gene: MGHRA, YSYEKL. The CDR3 has 14 amino acids, counting the end cysteine and phenylalanine. The DNA shown is the 42-base CDR3, in frame from base 1. V and J are trimmed by 4 bases and 8 bases, and the gene matches miss 8 bases of the junction.

Source material: naive CD4+ T cells from PBMCs. According to the study, the label for this sample's cell subset or site signals: CD45RA+ positively selected. The chain uses TRBV4-1 and TRBJ1-2, with 9 bases matching TRBD1. The clonotype was recovered from a man between 18 and 35 years old in good health. Some clones in this sample may be carry-over from other donors' samples. The encoded CDR3 is CASSLRQGEGGYTF. The DNA reads TGCGCCAGCAGCCTTCGACAGGGGGAGGGAGGCTACACCTTC.